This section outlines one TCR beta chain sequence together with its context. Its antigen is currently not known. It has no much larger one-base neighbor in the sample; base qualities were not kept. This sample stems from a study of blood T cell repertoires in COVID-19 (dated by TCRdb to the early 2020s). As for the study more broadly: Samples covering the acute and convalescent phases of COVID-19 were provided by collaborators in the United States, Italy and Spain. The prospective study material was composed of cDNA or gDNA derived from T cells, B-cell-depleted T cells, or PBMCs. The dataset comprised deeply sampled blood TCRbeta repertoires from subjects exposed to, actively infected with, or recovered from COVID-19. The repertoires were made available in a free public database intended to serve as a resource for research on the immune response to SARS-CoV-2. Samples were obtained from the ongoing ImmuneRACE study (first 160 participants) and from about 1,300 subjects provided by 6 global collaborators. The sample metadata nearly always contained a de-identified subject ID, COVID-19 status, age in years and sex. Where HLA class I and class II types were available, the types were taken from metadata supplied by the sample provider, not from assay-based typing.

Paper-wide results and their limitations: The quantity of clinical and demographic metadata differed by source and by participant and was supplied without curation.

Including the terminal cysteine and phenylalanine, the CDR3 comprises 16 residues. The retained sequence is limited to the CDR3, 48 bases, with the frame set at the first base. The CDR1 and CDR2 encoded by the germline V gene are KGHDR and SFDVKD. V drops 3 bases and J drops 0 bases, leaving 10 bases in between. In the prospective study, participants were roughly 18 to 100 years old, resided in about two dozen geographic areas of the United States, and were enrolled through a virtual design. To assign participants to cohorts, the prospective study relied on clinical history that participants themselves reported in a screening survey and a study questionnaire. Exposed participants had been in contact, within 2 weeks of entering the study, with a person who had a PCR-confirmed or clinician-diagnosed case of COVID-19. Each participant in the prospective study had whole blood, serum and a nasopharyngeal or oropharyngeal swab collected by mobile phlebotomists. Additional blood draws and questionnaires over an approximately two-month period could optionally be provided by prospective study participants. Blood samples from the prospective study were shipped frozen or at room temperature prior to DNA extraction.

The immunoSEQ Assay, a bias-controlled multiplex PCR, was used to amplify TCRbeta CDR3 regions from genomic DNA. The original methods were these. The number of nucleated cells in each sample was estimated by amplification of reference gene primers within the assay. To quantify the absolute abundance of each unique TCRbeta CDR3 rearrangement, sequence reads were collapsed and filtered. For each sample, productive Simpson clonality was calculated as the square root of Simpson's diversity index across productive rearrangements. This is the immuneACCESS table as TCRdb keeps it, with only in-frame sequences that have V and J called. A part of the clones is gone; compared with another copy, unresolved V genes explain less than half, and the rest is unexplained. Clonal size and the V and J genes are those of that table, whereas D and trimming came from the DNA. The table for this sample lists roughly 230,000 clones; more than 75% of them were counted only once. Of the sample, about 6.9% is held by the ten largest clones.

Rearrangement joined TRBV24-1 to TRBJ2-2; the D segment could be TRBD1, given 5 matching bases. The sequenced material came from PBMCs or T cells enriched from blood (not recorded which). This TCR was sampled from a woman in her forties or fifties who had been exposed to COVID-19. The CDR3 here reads CATSDGAGTNTGELFF. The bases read TGTGCCACCAGTGATGGGGCAGGGACGAACACCGGGGAGCTGTTTTTT.